This is a list of T cell receptor beta chains from one sample in a study of vaccination and CD4 T cells after COVID-19. Which antigens these TCRs recognize remains unknown. TCRdb re-called the PCR reads through MiXCR, storing one row per CDR3 protein. The repertoire has some 10,000 distinct CDR3 sequences, under 35% of them found once; the top ten carry 10% to 15%. The material sequenced was CD4+ T cells from blood, cultured in vitro. These receptors originate from a human donor in good health. Each CDR3 is given with its conserved first and last residue. D genes are given only for firm matches. Clone size is stated in some rows and not others, as once, few, many or a class when expanded.

v_gene	d_gene	abundance	j_gene	CDR3aa	CDR3nt
TRBV7-8	-	-	TRBJ2-5	CASRLGVGETQYF	TGTGCCAGCAGACTAGGGGTGGGGGAGACCCAGTACTTC
TRBV6-4	-	-	TRBJ2-5	CASSDPSCRETQYF	TGTGCCAGCAGTGACCCGAGCTGCCGGGAGACCCAGTACTTC
TRBV28	-	-	TRBJ2-7	CASSASSRGTEQYF	TGTGCCAGCAGTGCCTCGTCTCGGGGTACCGAGCAGTACTTC
TRBV7-3	TRBD1	-	TRBJ2-2	CASSRQGASTGELFF	TGTGCCAGCAGCCGACAGGGGGCGAGTACCGGGGAGCTGTTTTTT
TRBV18	TRBD2	-	TRBJ2-7	CASSPGLAGVSYEQYF	TGTGCCAGCTCCCCCGGACTAGCGGGAGTCTCCTACGAGCAGTACTTC
TRBV20-1	TRBD2	few	TRBJ2-7	CSATLAGVTYEQYF	TGCAGTGCGACATTAGCGGGGGTCACCTACGAGCAGTACTTC
TRBV11-3	-	few	TRBJ2-3	CASSLDGASEINTDTQYF	TGTGCCAGCAGCTTAGATGGGGCTAGCGAAATCAACACAGATACGCAGTATTTT
TRBV24-1	TRBD2	-	TRBJ2-3	CATSDFWASGSTDTQYF	TGTGCCACCAGTGATTTCTGGGCTAGCGGCAGCACAGATACGCAGTATTTT
TRBV19	TRBD2	-	TRBJ2-7	CASSIRLAGRYEQYF	TGTGCCAGTAGTATACGACTAGCGGGGCGGTACGAGCAGTACTTC
TRBV30	TRBD2	-	TRBJ2-5	CAWSVPLGREGEETQYF	TGTGCCTGGAGTGTACCCCTGGGGCGGGAGGGTGAAGAGACCCAGTACTTC
TRBV21-1	-	few	TRBJ1-1	CASSMDRGLPTNTEAFF	TGTGCCAGCAGCATGGACAGGGGGCTTCCAACGAACACTGAAGCTTTCTTT
TRBV28	TRBD2	few	TRBJ2-2	CASSGGSSGELFF	TGTGCCTCATCGGGGGGGTCGTCCGGGGAGCTGTTTTTT
TRBV6-1	TRBD2	-	TRBJ2-3	CATVGLADPTDTQYF	TGTGCCACCGTGGGACTAGCGGACCCTACAGATACGCAGTATTTT
TRBV20-1	-	-	TRBJ2-7	CSAPRGDRIYEQYF	TGCAGTGCTCCACGTGGGGACCGAATTTACGAGCAGTACTTC
TRBV11-2	-	few	TRBJ2-7	CASSPNWGSSYEQYF	TGTGCCAGCAGCCCCAACTGGGGAAGCTCCTACGAGCAGTACTTC
TRBV6-5	TRBD1	-	TRBJ2-3	CASSYRRGPGDTQYF	TGTGCCAGCAGTTACCGAAGGGGGCCTGGAGATACGCAGTATTTT
TRBV6-1	-	few	TRBJ2-2	CASSELPGASTGELFF	TGTGCCAGCAGTGAACTCCCAGGGGCTTCCACCGGGGAGCTGTTTTTT
TRBV9	-	once	TRBJ1-3	CASSVRGDRLSSGNTIYF	TGTGCCAGCAGCGTCCGAGGAGACAGGCTAAGCTCTGGAAACACCATATATTTT
TRBV20-1	TRBD2	-	TRBJ2-2	CSARDSSGRYTGELFF	TGCAGTGCTAGAGATTCTAGCGGGAGGTACACCGGGGAGCTGTTTTTT
TRBV5-1	TRBD1	-	TRBJ1-2	CASNDQGVANYGYTF	TGCGCCAGCAACGACCAGGGGGTGGCTAACTATGGCTACACCTTC
TRBV5-1	-	-	TRBJ1-1	CASSLRENTEAFF	TGCGCCAGCAGCTTGCGGGAAAACACTGAAGCTTTCTTT
TRBV20-1	-	medium-sized	TRBJ1-6	CSARQGFNSPLHF	TGCAGTGCTAGACAGGGTTTTAATTCACCCCTCCACTTT
TRBV7-6	-	few	TRBJ1-5	CASSTPRGTTPGNQPQHF	TGTGCCAGCAGCACACCCCGAGGGACAACGCCTGGCAATCAGCCCCAGCATTTT
TRBV20-1	-	-	TRBJ2-3	CSSPASGHRASDTQYF	TGCAGCTCCCCGGCGTCGGGTCACAGGGCCTCAGATACGCAGTATTTT
TRBV20-1	TRBD1	medium-sized	TRBJ1-2	CSAGTGGGYTF	TGCAGTGCTGGGACAGGGGGCGGCTACACCTTC
TRBV7-2	TRBD2	once	TRBJ2-7	CAGSLAGLRYEQYF	TGTGCCGGCAGCTTAGCGGGGTTACGCTACGAGCAGTACTTC
TRBV20-1	TRBD1	few	TRBJ2-4	CSAREGTGSNIQYF	TGCAGTGCTAGAGAAGGGACAGGGAGCAACATTCAGTACTTC
TRBV28	-	-	TRBJ1-2	CASSFSRDNYGYTF	TGTGCCAGCAGTTTTAGCAGGGACAACTATGGCTACACCTTC
TRBV15	TRBD1	-	TRBJ1-1	CATSRGTGAIEAFF	TGTGCCACCAGCAGAGGCACAGGGGCGATTGAAGCTTTCTTT
TRBV6-2/TRBV6-3	-	few	TRBJ2-3	CASTRGVTTDTQYF	TGTGCCAGCACCAGGGGGGTAACCACAGATACGCAGTATTTT
TRBV7-9	TRBD2	-	TRBJ2-3	CASSRAGGVDTQYF	TGTGCCAGCAGCCGGGCGGGGGGGGTAGATACGCAGTATTTT
TRBV15	-	medium-sized	TRBJ1-6	CATSRGLNNSPLHF	TGTGCCACCAGCAGAGGTCTGAATAATTCACCCCTCCACTTT
TRBV6-1	TRBD2	-	TRBJ2-4	CASRSPTSGSNIQYF	TGTGCCAGCAGATCGCCGACTAGCGGGAGCAACATTCAGTACTTC
TRBV18	-	-	TRBJ1-6	CASSPGAGDSPLHF	TGTGCCAGCTCACCGGGTGCAGGAGATTCACCCCTCCACTTT
TRBV6-5	-	few	TRBJ2-7	CASSYSISGGSVSYEQYF	TGTGCCAGCAGTTACTCGATATCCGGCGGGTCCGTCTCCTACGAGCAGTACTTC
TRBV25-1	-	few	TRBJ2-2	CASSVIGTSNTGELFF	TGTGCCAGCAGTGTGATTGGGACATCGAACACCGGGGAGCTGTTTTTT
TRBV7-8	TRBD2	-	TRBJ2-1	CASSFRLADSYNEQFF	TGTGCCAGCAGCTTTAGACTAGCGGACTCCTACAATGAGCAGTTCTTC
TRBV28	TRBD1	once	TRBJ2-4	CASTIRGRLAKNIQYF	TGTGCCAGCACAATTAGGGGGCGTCTAGCCAAAAACATTCAGTACTTC
TRBV11-2	TRBD2	few	TRBJ2-3	CASSLAGTSGRNTQYF	TGTGCCAGCAGCTTGGCCGGGACTAGCGGGAGAAATACGCAGTATTTT
TRBV18	TRBD1	-	TRBJ1-1	CASSSGQATAEAFF	TGTGCCAGCTCATCGGGACAGGCGACGGCTGAAGCTTTCTTT
TRBV19	TRBD2	-	TRBJ2-7	CASRAAAGAPYEQYF	TGTGCCAGTAGGGCGGCGGCGGGAGCCCCCTACGAGCAGTACTTC
TRBV20-1	-	-	TRBJ2-7	CSASHGTSMGQYF	TGCAGTGCTAGCCACGGGACCTCCATGGGGCAGTACTTC
TRBV7-9	-	few	TRBJ2-1	CASSWNYNEQFF	TGTGCCAGCAGTTGGAACTACAATGAGCAGTTCTTC
TRBV6-1	TRBD1	-	TRBJ2-7	CASSPGQVPYEQYF	TGTGCCAGCAGTCCCGGACAGGTGCCCTACGAGCAGTACTTC
TRBV20-1	-	-	TRBJ1-6	CRPDKTTSPLHF	TGCAGACCGGACAAGACTACTTCACCCCTCCACTTT
TRBV7-2	TRBD2	few	TRBJ2-1	CASTGLAGAYNEQFF	TGTGCCAGCACCGGACTAGCGGGAGCATACAATGAGCAGTTCTTC
TRBV20-1	-	medium-sized	TRBJ1-1	CSASEGSYTEAFF	TGCAGTGCTTCAGAGGGGAGTTACACTGAAGCTTTCTTT
TRBV12-3/TRBV12-4	TRBD2	-	TRBJ2-1	CASAGLAPYNEQFF	TGTGCCAGCGCCGGACTAGCGCCCTACAATGAGCAGTTCTTC
TRBV20-1	-	-	TRBJ2-1	CSAKDSIYNEQFF	TGCAGTGCTAAGGACTCCATCTACAATGAGCAGTTCTTC
TRBV10-3	TRBD1	-	TRBJ2-7	CAIRGPGQGISGAYEQYF	TGTGCCATCAGGGGACCGGGACAGGGGATTAGCGGGGCCTACGAGCAGTACTTC
TRBV30	-	-	TRBJ1-2	CAWSPVRVGYTF	TGTGCCTGGAGTCCCGTCAGGGTGGGCTACACCTTC
TRBV28	-	-	TRBJ1-2	CASSEAGRGYTF	TGTGCCAGCAGTGAAGCAGGCCGCGGCTACACCTTC
TRBV10-3	-	-	TRBJ1-2	CARRTHDGSTSGGYTF	TGTGCCAGAAGAACTCACGACGGGAGTACGTCCGGTGGCTACACCTTC
TRBV6-5	TRBD1	-	TRBJ2-5	CASSYSTGTGDETQYF	TGTGCCAGCAGTTACTCAACAGGGACAGGGGATGAGACCCAGTACTTC